This T cell receptor beta chain stems from a study of response to subunit inactivated influenza vaccine. Germline-derived CDR1 and CDR2 are SGHRS and YFSETQ. The CDR3 runs 16 residues. Trimming cost V 0 bases and J 10 bases, with 20 bases left between them. TCRdb fed the RT-PCR reads into MiXCR, producing one record per CDR3 protein. This table holds fewer than 650,000 distinct CDR3 sequences, about an eighth found once. The J gene is TRBJ2-1, the V gene TRBV5-1; D is perhaps TRBD2 (6 bases). The source is a man between 45 and 60 years old who received an inactivated influenza vaccine. The sequencing here drew on PBMCs from blood, taken 40 to 50 days after vaccination. In DNA form, the CDR3 reads TGCGCCAGCAGCTTGGCTTTCGGCCGGGGCCGGGAGGAGCAGTTCTTC. This codes for CASSLAFGRGREEQFF.